The rows below give T cell receptor beta chains drawn from one sample of a study of vaccination effects on CD4 cells after COVID-19. The antigens of these receptors remain unknown. Assay: immunoSEQ multiplex PCR; the TCRdb copy retains only in-frame clones and omits some. The table includes about 22,000 clones, around 74% detected once. This material consisted of CD4+ T cells from PBMCs cultured with HCoV-NL63 spike peptides, taken before COVID-19 vaccination. All receptors come from a human donor who received a COVID-19 vaccine. CDR3s include the opening cysteine and the closing phenylalanine or tryptophan. D genes are given only for firm matches. Not all rows give a size; the values are once, few, many and, for expanded clones, a class.

>.|TRBD1|TRBJ2-1|TRBV27
TGTGCCAGCAGTTTAGCCGGGACAGTGAATGAGCAGTTCTTC
CASSLAGTVNEQFF
>.|.|TRBJ1-1|TRBV19
TGTGCCAGTAGTTCCCGGAGAGAAGCTTTCTTT
CASSSRREAFF
>.|.|TRBJ2-3|TRBV24-1
TGTGCCACCAGTGGGCTGGGGAATACGCAGTATTTT
CATSGLGNTQYF
>.|.|TRBJ2-5|TRBV6-5
TGTGCCAGCTCGAGACAGTACCAAGAGACCCAGTACTTC
CASSRQYQETQYF
>.|.|TRBJ2-2|TRBV9
TGTGCCAGCAGCGCGGTCATGGAGGGGGCGGACGGGGAGCTGTTTTTT
CASSAVMEGADGELFF
>few|.|TRBJ2-7|TRBV28
TGTGCCAGCAGTTGGCGACGGGACATCTCCTACGAGCAGTACTTC
CASSWRRDISYEQYF
>.|TRBD2|TRBJ2-1|TRBV9
TGTGCCAGCAGCGTAGCTTTTAGCGGGGGAGGTGAGCAGTTCTTC
CASSVAFSGGGEQFF
>.|.|TRBJ2-7|TRBV11-3
TGTGCCAGCAGCTTAGGTAAGCAGTCCTACGAGCAGTACTTC
CASSLGKQSYEQYF
>.|TRBD2|TRBJ2-4|TRBV9
TGTGCCAGCAGCGTAGGGACTAGCGGAGCCAAAAACATTCAGTACTTC
CASSVGTSGAKNIQYF
>once|TRBD2|TRBJ2-3|TRBV12-3/TRBV12-4
TGTGCCAGCGTTAGCGGGGCCACAGATACGCAGTATTTT
CASVSGATDTQYF
>.|TRBD2|TRBJ2-4|TRBV5-8
TGTGCCAGCAGCCTGGGTTGGGGGGGTCAGTACTTC
CASSLGWGGQYF
>.|.|TRBJ1-1|TRBV4-3
TGCGCCAGCAGCCGTCAGGGGTTGGTAAACACTGAAGCTTTCTTT
CASSRQGLVNTEAFF
>.|.|TRBJ1-6|TRBV19
TGTGCCAGTAGTATCTCTAATTCACCCCTCCACTTT
CASSISNSPLHF
>.|TRBD2|TRBJ2-1|TRBV19
TGTGCCAGCCCCCGCGAGCGGGAGTGTCAGGAGCAGTTCTTC
CASPRERECQEQFF
>.|.|TRBJ1-2|TRBV28
TGTGCCAACCTCAGGGGCCCGGTGGGGGGCTACACCTTC
CANLRGPVGGYTF
>.|TRBD1|TRBJ1-1|TRBV7-2
TGTGCCAGCAGCTCGGACAGGGAGGGGTATAACACTGAAGCTTTCTTT
CASSSDREGYNTEAFF
>.|.|TRBJ2-6|TRBV9
TGTGCCAGCAGCGGTACCTGGAGCAACGTCCTGACTTTC
CASSGTWSNVLTF
>.|.|TRBJ2-6|TRBV19
TGTGCCAGTAGTATTGGGCCCGGCAGCTCTGGGGCCAACGTCCTGACTTTC
CASSIGPGSSGANVLTF
>.|.|TRBJ1-1|TRBV5-1
TGCGCCAGCAGCTTGTTACAGGGCATGAACACTGAAGCTTTCTTT
CASSLLQGMNTEAFF
>.|.|TRBJ1-4|TRBV14
TGTGCCAGCAGCCACCAACAACGTCCTAATGAAAAACTGTTTTTT
CASSHQQRPNEKLFF
>.|.|TRBJ2-1|TRBV4-3
TGCGCCAGCAGCCAAGACCTCTACAATGAGCAGTTCTTC
CASSQDLYNEQFF
>.|.|TRBJ2-1|TRBV12-3/TRBV12-4
TGTGCCAGCAGTGGTCTAGGCTACAATGAGCAGTTCTTC
CASSGLGYNEQFF
>few|TRBD2|TRBJ2-5|TRBV7-2
TGTGCCAGCAGCGCCCGGACTAGCGGGGCCCAAGAGACCCAGTACTTC
CASSARTSGAQETQYF
>.|.|TRBJ1-3|TRBV5-6
TGTGCCAGCAGCTTGGACGCCGGGACATTCTCCGGAAACACCATATATTTT
CASSLDAGTFSGNTIYF
>.|TRBD2|TRBJ2-2|TRBV4-1
TGCGCCAGCAGCAGACTCGGGGCGGGGGGGCCCGGGGAGCTGTTTTTT
CASSRLGAGGPGELFF
>.|TRBD2|TRBJ2-5|TRBV10-2
TGCGCCAGCAGTTGGACTAGCGGGAGTCAAGAGACCCAGTACTTC
CASSWTSGSQETQYF
>.|.|TRBJ1-1|TRBV6-4
TGTGCCAGCAGTGAATCGGGGGTGAACACTGAAGCTTTCTTT
CASSESGVNTEAFF
>.|.|TRBJ1-2|TRBV7-2
TGTGCCAGCAGCTTAGTAGCCAGCTACACCTTC
CASSLVASYTF
>.|.|TRBJ2-1|TRBV14
TGTGCCAGCAGCTCCTGGTGGGGGCGGGATAACTCCTACAATGAGCAGTTCTTC
CASSSWWGRDNSYNEQFF
>few|TRBD2|TRBJ2-1|TRBV5-1
TGCGCCAGCAGCTTGCCGGGAGGGAATGAGCAGTTCTTC
CASSLPGGNEQFF
>.|.|TRBJ2-3|TRBV5-4
TGTGCCAGCAGCTTGGAACATCGCACAGATACGCAGTATTTT
CASSLEHRTDTQYF
>few|.|TRBJ1-3|TRBV5-4
TGTGCCAGCAGCTTGCCCCAGGGAACCAACTCTGGAAACACCATATATTTT
CASSLPQGTNSGNTIYF
>few|.|TRBJ1-1|TRBV28
TGTGCCAGCAGTTTGTCAGGGCTTGGGACTGAAGCTTTCTTT
CASSLSGLGTEAFF
>.|TRBD1|TRBJ1-2|TRBV6-5
TGTGCCAGCAGTAAACCCGGGACAGCATTATATGGCTACACCTTC
CASSKPGTALYGYTF
>.|TRBD2|TRBJ2-7|TRBV10-3
TGTGCCATCAGTTTCCAGCGGGAGTACGAGCAGTACTTC
CAISFQREYEQYF
>few|.|TRBJ1-1|TRBV6-1
TGTGCCAGCAGTGATACTGAGGCTTTCTTT
CASSDTEAFF
>.|.|TRBJ2-7|TRBV10-3
TGTGCCATCAGCGCCTCCCTAACCGGGACCGCCTTCTCCTACGAGCAGTACTTC
CAISASLTGTAFSYEQYF
>few|.|TRBJ1-5|TRBV28
TGTGCCAGCACCACCGGGGGGTACGGCAATCAGCCCCAGCATTTT
CASTTGGYGNQPQHF
>.|.|TRBJ1-1|TRBV2
TGTGCCAGCAGTGATCCGGGGGAAGGGCCGGTGGGCACTGAAGCTTTCTTT
CASSDPGEGPVGTEAFF
>.|TRBD1|TRBJ1-2|TRBV19
TGTGCCAGTAGCAGGACAGGGAACTATGGCTACACCTTC
CASSRTGNYGYTF
>.|.|TRBJ2-3|TRBV4-3
TGCGCCAGCAGCCAAGAGGGTGCGGGGGCCAGCACAGATACGCAGTATTTT
CASSQEGAGASTDTQYF
>.|.|TRBJ1-2|TRBV7-2
TGTGCCAGCAGTCGCTCCCGGACAGAGGGCTACACCTTC
CASSRSRTEGYTF
>.|TRBD1|TRBJ1-1|TRBV11-2
TGTGCCAGCAGCATCACAGGGGCCTCGAACACTGAAGCTTTCTTT
CASSITGASNTEAFF
>.|.|TRBJ1-1|TRBV6-5
TGTGCCAGCAGTTACAACGGGCGGAACACTGAAGCTTTCTTT
CASSYNGRNTEAFF
>once|TRBD1|TRBJ1-2|TRBV29-1
TGCAGCGTATCGACAGGGTCTAACTATGGCTACACCTTC
CSVSTGSNYGYTF
>.|.|TRBJ2-5|TRBV19
TGTGCCACAAGAACATCCGGGTTCCAAGAGACCCAGTACTTC
CATRTSGFQETQYF
>.|.|TRBJ1-2|TRBV7-9
TGTGCCAGCAGCCGGTTGGAGAACTATGGCTACACCTTC
CASSRLENYGYTF
>many|.|TRBJ1-1|TRBV3-1/TRBV3-2
TGTGCCAGCAGCCAGGGGGGGCCTAACACTGAAGCTTTCTTT
CASSQGGPNTEAFF
>.|TRBD1|TRBJ2-7|TRBV6-6
TGTGCCAGCAGTCGTCGGGACAGCTACGAGCAGTACTTC
CASSRRDSYEQYF
>.|.|TRBJ2-1|TRBV11-2
TGTGCCAGCAACTCGAGAATGGACCTCACGAGGGGTGAGCAGTTCTTC
CASNSRMDLTRGEQFF
>.|.|TRBJ1-5|TRBV7-2
TGTGCCAGCAGCTTAGGGCCCCAGGGACTAAATCAGCCCCAGCATTTT
CASSLGPQGLNQPQHF
>few|.|TRBJ2-7|TRBV28
TGTGCCAGCAGTTTAGGGCCTTTCTACGAGCAGTACTTC
CASSLGPFYEQYF
>.|.|TRBJ2-1|TRBV5-6
TGTGCCAGCAGCCCGGCAGGGGCGGGAAGGGGACCTTACAATGAGCAGTTCTTC
CASSPAGAGRGPYNEQFF
>.|TRBD1|TRBJ1-2|TRBV30
TGTGCCTGGACCTTCCGGGACAGAAATGGCTACACCTTC
CAWTFRDRNGYTF
>few|.|TRBJ2-7|TRBV3-1/TRBV3-2
TGTGCCAGCAGCCATGGGACTGCCTACGAGCAGTACTTC
CASSHGTAYEQYF